Listed here are 17 T cell receptor beta chains from one sample, sequenced in a study of Graves' ophthalmopathy and Graves' hyperthyroidism (dated by TCRdb to 2016 to 2019). TCRdb records Illumina HiSeq 2000 as the sequencer. TCR beta CDR3 regions were amplified from RNA transcripts for repertoire sequencing. A first-round RT-PCR used HTBI primers with the Qiagen OneStep RT-PCR kit, followed by a second-round multiplex PCR, size selection and purification. TCRdb itself trimmed the public reads at Q25 with fastp, ran MiXCR and retained productive beta chains. CDR3 protein sequences are deduplicated, and each keeps its most common genes and DNA. This sample holds over a million distinct CDR3 sequences; roughly two fifths were observed only once. The top ten clonotypes cover approximately 12% of the sample. The sequenced sample consisted of peripheral blood or thyroid tissue (not recorded which). These TCRs come from an adult man with Graves' hyperthyroidism.

This clonotype was counted between two and nine times. This chain joins TRBV20-1 and TRBJ1-1; perhaps TRBD1 as D (6 bases). V was shortened by 6 bases and J by 8 bases, with 25 bases between the two germline ends. CDR1 DFQATT and CDR2 SNEGSKA come from the germline V gene (reference sequence). CDR3 length equals 15 residues. CDR3 nucleotides: TGCAGTGCAACGAAGGCCAGGGGTAGAGGTGTGGAAGCTTTCTTT. Translating gives CSATKARGRGVEAFF.

This chain connects TRBV7-8 to TRBJ2-7; 9 bases match TRBD2. J gave up 5 bases and V 1 base, and 6 bases lay outside the gene matches. Germline loops: CDR1 SGHVS, CDR2 FQNEAQ. The CDR3 totals 15 residues. The CDR3 sequence: CASSLVGTSNHEQYF. CDR3 in DNA: TGTGCCAGCAGCTTAGTTGGGACTAGCAACCACGAGCAGTACTTC.

The chain uses TRBV7-2 and TRBJ1-5; D gene ambiguous. The CDR3 is 15 amino acids. Germline V gene data show CDR1 as SGHTA and CDR2 as FQGNSA. Between the trimmed V and J ends, which lost 6 bases and 0 bases, there was a span of 12 bases. The CDR3 region has the DNA TGTGCCAGCAGTCATAACAGCTATAGCAATCAGCCCCAGCATTTT. The encoded protein is CASSHNSYSNQPQHF.

CDR3 DNA sequence: TGTGCCAGCAGTGAAAGGGCTAGCGGGAGAGGGTCCGGGGAGCTGTTTTTT. This encodes CASSERASGRGSGELFF. This chain connects TRBV25-1 to TRBJ2-2; 10 nucleotides align to TRBD2. CDR3 length: 17 residues. After removal of 2 bases from V and 6 bases from J, the junction contained 9 bases not matched to a gene. The germline V gene has CDR1 MGHDK and CDR2 SYGVNS.

The chain has TRBV7-2 and TRBJ2-3; D not certain. This CDR3 has 13 amino acids. Germline V lookup: CDR1 SGHTA, CDR2 FQGNSA. V lost 0 bases and J lost 4, with 5 bases in between. CDR3 coding DNA: TGTGCCAGCAGCTTAGCTCGGGCAGATACGCAGTATTTT. It specifies CASSLARADTQYF.

V usage is TRBV9 and J usage is TRBJ1-1; 11 positions agree with TRBD1. V lost 4 bases and J lost 7; bases outside the gene matches: 3. Germline loops: CDR1 SGDLS, CDR2 YYNGEE. The CDR3 contains 13 residues. CDR3 sequence (DNA): TGTGCCAGCAGCCTGGGACAGGGGGGTGAAGCTTTCTTT. Translation gives CASSLGQGGEAFF. The whole variable domain, remainder taken from reference TRBV9 and TRBJ1-1, is DSGVTQTPKHLITATGQRVTLRCSPRSGDLSVYWYQQSLDQGLQFLIQYYNGEERAKGNILERFSAQQFPDLHSELNLSSLELGDSALYFCASSLGQGGEAFFGQGTRLTVV.

The CDR3, as DNA: TGTGCCATCAGGTCGGGACAGGGAGGCCGCACCGGGGAGCTGTTTTTT. It yields the protein CAIRSGQGGRTGELFF. The J gene is TRBJ2-2, the V gene TRBV10-3; 9 bases map to TRBD1. This CDR3 has 16 amino acids. V was clipped by 6 bases and J by 4 bases; unmatched bases: 9. Germline-derived CDR1 and CDR2 are ENHRY and SYGVKD.

The table lists this clonotype with a few counts. One base away lies a much larger clone, so this may be a sequencing read error. V is TRBV29-1 and J is TRBJ2-7; 9 nucleotides line up with TRBD2. The CDR3 contains 12 residues. Germline V gives CDR1 SQVTM, CDR2 ANQGSEA. J gave up 5 bases and V 4 bases, and 3 bases lay outside the gene matches. The DNA for the CDR3 is TGCAGCGTTGTCCTAGCGGGAAACGAGCAGTACTTC. Amino acid sequence: CSVVLAGNEQYF.

The CDR3 region is CASSYGEQGNGGYTF. The CDR3 DNA follows: TGTGCCAGCAGTTATGGGGAACAGGGGAATGGCGGCTACACCTTC. The chain is built from TRBV6-5 and TRBJ1-2; TRBD1 agrees at 7 bases. J gave up 8 bases and V 3 bases, and 12 bases lay outside the gene matches. Per germline, CDR1 MNHEY and CDR2 SVGAGI. The CDR3 is 15 amino acids.

The chain carries TRBV10-3 and TRBJ2-6; 7 nucleotides line up with TRBD1. With V trimmed by 6 bases and J by 2 bases, 10 bases remained unmatched. The CDR3 is 17 amino acids. Germline CDR1 and CDR2: ENHRY and SYGVKD. CDR3 sequence reads: CAISGDGQVAGANVLTF. CDR3 nucleotides: TGTGCCATCAGCGGTGATGGACAGGTTGCTGGGGCCAACGTCCTGACTTTC.

The table lists this clonotype with a few counts. V and J are TRBV12-3 or TRBV12-4 and TRBJ2-2, with a possible D match to TRBD1 (5 bases). This CDR3 has 14 residues. Between the trimmed V and J ends, which lost 5 bases and 4 bases, there was a span of 11 bases. CDR3 amino acids: CASSQQVFTGELFF. CDR3 sequence (DNA): TGTGCCAGCAGTCAACAGGTTTTCACCGGGGAGCTGTTTTTT.

In this sample, this clonotype turned up many times. The J gene is TRBJ2-7, the V gene TRBV15; a possible D gene is TRBD2 (6 bases). Per the germline V gene, CDR1 is LNHNV and CDR2 is YYDKDF (reference sequence). This CDR3 comprises 16 residues. V lost 1 base and J 0 bases, leaving 13 bases between the germline ends. The CDR3 DNA sequence: TGTGCCACCAGCAGAGTCTGGGAGGCGGACTCCTACGAGCAGTACTTC. Its translation is CATSRVWEADSYEQYF.

This clonotype was found a few times. The chain employs TRBV5-1 and TRBJ2-2; TRBD2 matches at 9 bases. Germline lookup yields CDR1 SGHRS and CDR2 YFSETQ. Unmatched junction bases numbered 6, after V lost 5 bases and J lost 4 bases. This CDR3 is built from 15 residues. The CDR3 coding sequence is TGCGCCAGCAGGAGCTCTAGCGGGACCACCGGGGAGCTGTTTTTT. This sequence encodes CASRSSSGTTGELFF.

The chain couples TRBV20-1 to TRBJ2-6; D uncertain. The germline CDR1 and CDR2 sequences are DFQATT and SNEGSKA (reference sequence). The V end was cut by 0 bases, the J end by 5 bases, with 14 bases between. CDR3 size: 16 residues. In DNA form, the CDR3 reads TGCAGTGCTAGAGAGATCTCAGAGGTTTGGGCCAACGTCCTGACTTTC. The encoded protein is CSAREISEVWANVLTF.

In regard to this clonotype: Likely a read error: the CDR3 ends without its conserved phenylalanine or tryptophan. The rearrangement uses TRBV5-8 and TRBJ1-1; unclear D gene. The V and J ends lost 0 bases and 5 bases respectively, with 11 bases between them. Germline-derived CDR1 and CDR2 are SGHTS and YDEGEE. This CDR3 comprises 14 residues. CDR3 residues: CASSLGERVTEAFL. The DNA for the CDR3 is TGTGCCAGCAGCTTGGGGGAGAGGGTGACTGAAGCTTTCCTT.

V is TRBV5-6 and J is TRBJ2-2; 7 bases fit TRBD1. The junction had 4 bases not matched to a gene; V was cut back by 5 bases and J by 6 bases. Per germline, CDR1 SGHDT and CDR2 YYEEEE. CDR3 length equals 13 residues. The CDR3 is CASSADRAGELFF. The DNA of the CDR3 is TGTGCCAGCAGTGCCGACAGGGCCGGGGAGCTGTTTTTT. Filled out from reference TRBV5-6 and TRBJ2-2, the complete variable domain reads DAGVTQSPTHLIKTRGQQVTLRCSPKSGHDTVSWYQQALGQGPQFIFQYYEEEERQRGNFPDRFSGHQFPNYSSELNVNALLLGDSALYLCASSADRAGELFFGEGSRLTVL.

This clonotype was counted a few times. V and J are TRBV7-2 and TRBJ2-5; possible D gene TRBD2, 6 bases. The length of the CDR3 is 15 residues. V was cut by 5 bases and J by 2 bases, with 15 bases left in between. From germline, CDR1 is SGHTA and CDR2 FQGNSA. CDR3 nucleotides: TGTGCCAGCAGCAAGGGAGGAGTGATGCAAGAGACCCAGTACTTC. This sequence encodes CASSKGGVMQETQYF.